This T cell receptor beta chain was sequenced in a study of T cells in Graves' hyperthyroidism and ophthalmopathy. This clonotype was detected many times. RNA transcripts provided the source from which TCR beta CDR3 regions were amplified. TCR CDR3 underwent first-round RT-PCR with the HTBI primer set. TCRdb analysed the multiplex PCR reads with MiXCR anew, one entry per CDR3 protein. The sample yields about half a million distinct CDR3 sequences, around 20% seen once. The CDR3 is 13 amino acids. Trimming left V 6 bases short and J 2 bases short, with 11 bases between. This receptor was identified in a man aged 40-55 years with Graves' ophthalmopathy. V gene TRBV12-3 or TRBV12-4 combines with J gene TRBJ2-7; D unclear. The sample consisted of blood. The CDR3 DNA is TGTGCCAGCAGCCCAGCCCGGCCCTACGAGCAGTACTTC. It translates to CASSPARPYEQYF.